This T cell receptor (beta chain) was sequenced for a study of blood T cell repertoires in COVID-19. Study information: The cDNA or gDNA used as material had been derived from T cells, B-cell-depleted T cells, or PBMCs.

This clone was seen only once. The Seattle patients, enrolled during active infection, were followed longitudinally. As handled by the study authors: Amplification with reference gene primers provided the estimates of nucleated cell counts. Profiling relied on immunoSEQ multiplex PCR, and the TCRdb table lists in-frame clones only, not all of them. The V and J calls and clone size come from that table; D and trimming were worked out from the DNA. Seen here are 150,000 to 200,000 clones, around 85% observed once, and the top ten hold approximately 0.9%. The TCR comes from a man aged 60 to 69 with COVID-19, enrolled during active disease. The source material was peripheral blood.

The CDR3 sequence: CASSLNEAQPQHF. The DNA of the CDR3 is TGTGCCAGCAGCTTAAACGAGGCTCAGCCCCAGCATTTT. This chain connects TRBV11-2 to TRBJ1-5; no clear D gene. Germline loops: CDR1 SGHAT, CDR2 FQNNGV. Trimming took off 2 bases at V and 6 bases at J, with 8 bases between the two ends. The length of the CDR3 is 13 residues.